One and the same sample provided the 14 T cell receptor beta chains below, sequenced in a study of blood T cell repertoires in COVID-19. The data were produced by immunoSEQ multiplex PCR, yet TCRdb's version contains in-frame clones alone and is incomplete. The table shows 220,000 or so clones, with about 79% occurring only once. The sequencing sample was made of PBMCs or T cells enriched from blood (not recorded which). Every receptor here comes from a woman aged 40 to 49 with acute COVID-19.

This clone came up a few times. The same CDR3 is also encoded by other DNA sequences in this sample. The chain has TRBV6-5 and TRBJ1-1; the D is unclear. CDR3 length: 14 amino acids. Trimming took 2 bases from V and 0 from J, leaving 7 bases between them. From germline, CDR1 is MNHEY and CDR2 SVGAGI. The CDR3, as DNA: TGTGCCAGCAGTTACGGTCAGATGAACACTGAAGCTTTCTTT. Translation: CASSYGQMNTEAFF.

This clone has a single count. The chain joins TRBV18 to TRBJ1-2; 7 bases align to TRBD1. The CDR3 is 14 amino acids. V gave up 5 bases and J gave up 0 bases; unmatched junction bases: 3. The germline gives CDR1 KGHSH, CDR2 LQKENI. For the CDR3, the DNA is TGTGCCAGCTCAGCCGGGACAGCTAACTATGGCTACACCTTC. Encoded protein: CASSAGTANYGYTF. Full variable domain (outside the CDR3, taken from reference TRBV18 and TRBJ1-2): NAGVMQNPRHLVRRRGQEARLRCSPMKGHSHVYWYRQLPEEGLKFMVYLQKENIIDESGMPKERFSAEFPKEGPSILRIQQVVRGDSAAYFCASSAGTANYGYTFGSGTRLTVV.

The chain recombines TRBV24-1 with TRBJ2-7, with 10 bases lining up with TRBD2. Germline loops: CDR1 KGHDR, CDR2 SFDVKD. V shed 5 bases and J 5 bases; nucleotides not matched to a gene: 8. This CDR3 region has 15 residues. CDR3 protein: CATSVELAGDDEQYF. CDR3 nucleotides: TGTGCCACCAGTGTTGAGCTAGCGGGAGACGACGAGCAGTACTTC.

The chain links TRBV6-5 to TRBJ1-3, with a weak D call TRBD1 (5 bases). This CDR3 has 13 amino acids. V was shortened by 5 bases and J by 7 bases, with 12 bases between the two germline ends. CDR1 is MNHEY and CDR2 is SVGAGI in the germline V gene. The chain's CDR3 is CASSPGLRNTIYF. CDR3 nucleotide sequence: TGTGCCAGCAGTCCGGGACTGAGGAACACCATATATTTT.

The V gene is TRBV7-9, the J gene TRBJ1-1, with 7 positions matching TRBD1. Germline V gene lookup returns CDR1 SEHNR and CDR2 FQNEAQ (reference sequence). V was pared by 5 bases and J by 6 bases, with 12 bases of the junction left unmatched. CDR3 size: 15 residues. The CDR3 DNA reads as TGTGCCAGCAGCGACCCGGGACAGACCATTCCTGAAGCTTTCTTT. This encodes CASSDPGQTIPEAFF.

CDR3 DNA: TGTGCCGGGTCACAGGGGGCGGGCACTGAAGCTTTCTTT. Residues: CAGSQGAGTEAFF. V gene TRBV6-5 combines with J gene TRBJ1-1; 9 nucleotides line up with TRBD1. V lost 11 bases to trimming and J lost 4 bases; unmatched junction nucleotides: 8. CDR1 MNHEY and CDR2 SVGAGI come from the germline V gene. CDR3 size: 13 residues.

This chain links TRBV20-1 with TRBJ1-5; D gene unclear. This CDR3 is 11 amino acids long. Germline V gene sequence: CDR1 DFQATT, CDR2 SNEGSKA (reference sequence). The germline V and J ends were trimmed by 5 bases and 3 bases, with 5 bases remaining between them. The CDR3, as DNA: TGCAGTGCTGGCTTCAATCAGCCCCAGCATTTT. This sequence encodes CSAGFNQPQHF.

The gene calls are TRBV28 and TRBJ2-7; tentative D call: TRBD2 (6 bases). The CDR3 consists of 15 residues. Germline assignment: CDR1 MDHEN and CDR2 SYDVKM. V lost 4 bases, J lost 0 bases, and 13 bases lay in between. CDR3 DNA: TGTGCCAGCAGTTATCCGATCGGGAGCTCCTACGAGCAGTACTTC. Protein: CASSYPIGSSYEQYF.

The chain joins TRBV21-1 to TRBJ2-1; the table's TRBD1 call for D was not verified on the DNA. TRBV21-1 is a pseudogene segment. This CDR3 comprises 17 residues. The CDR3 nucleotides read TGTGCCAGCAGCAAAGCCCAGGACAGAGCAATGTACAATGAGCAGTTCTTC. It specifies CASSKAQDRAMYNEQFF.

This clone was recorded a few times. This rearrangement joins TRBV6-5 to TRBJ2-7; D perhaps matches TRBD1 (7 bases). There are 14 residues in the CDR3. CDR1 and CDR2 from the germline V gene are MNHEY and SVGAGI. The CDR3 DNA sequence: TGTGCTTCCCGGCGGGGACAGTTCATTTACGAGCAGTACTTC. Its protein is CASRRGQFIYEQYF.

The chain is built from TRBV20-1 and TRBJ2-7; possibly TRBD2 for D (5 bases). Trimming removed 3 bases from V and 7 bases from J, with 13 bases in between. Germline lookup yields CDR1 DFQATT and CDR2 SNEGSKA (reference sequence). This CDR3 is 12 amino acids long. CDR3 nucleotides: TGCAGTGCTAGTAGCGCGGCTGGAGAGCAGTACTTC. Its protein is CSASSAAGEQYF.

This clone has a handful of counts. This chain links TRBV10-1 with TRBJ1-4; 8 positions match TRBD1. Germline CDR1 reads WNHNN; CDR2 reads SYGVQD (reference sequence). CDR3 size: 15 residues. The V and J ends lost 7 bases and 2 bases, in that order; junction bases with no gene match: 6. CDR3 in amino acids: CASTDRGGTNEKLFF. CDR3 coding DNA: TGCGCCAGCACAGACAGGGGTGGGACTAATGAAAAACTGTTTTTT.

The chain employs TRBV4-3 and TRBJ2-1; TRBD2 agrees at 12 bases. Trimming removed 7 bases from V and 3 bases from J; junction bases left unmatched: 7. CDR1 and CDR2 (germline): LGHNA, YSLEER. The CDR3 runs 16 residues. The CDR3 loop reads CASTPSGGAVYNEQFF. CDR3 bases: TGCGCCAGCACACCTAGCGGGGGGGCGGTCTACAATGAGCAGTTCTTC.

J is TRBJ1-2 and V is TRBV20-1; no clear D. The CDR3 covers 11 residues. CDR1 DFQATT and CDR2 SNEGSKA come from the germline V gene (reference sequence). Trimming pared 3 bases from V and 4 bases from J, leaving 6 bases between. Written as DNA, the CDR3 is TGCAGTGCTAGTAGTAGCTATGGCTACACCTTC. This translates into CSASSSYGYTF.